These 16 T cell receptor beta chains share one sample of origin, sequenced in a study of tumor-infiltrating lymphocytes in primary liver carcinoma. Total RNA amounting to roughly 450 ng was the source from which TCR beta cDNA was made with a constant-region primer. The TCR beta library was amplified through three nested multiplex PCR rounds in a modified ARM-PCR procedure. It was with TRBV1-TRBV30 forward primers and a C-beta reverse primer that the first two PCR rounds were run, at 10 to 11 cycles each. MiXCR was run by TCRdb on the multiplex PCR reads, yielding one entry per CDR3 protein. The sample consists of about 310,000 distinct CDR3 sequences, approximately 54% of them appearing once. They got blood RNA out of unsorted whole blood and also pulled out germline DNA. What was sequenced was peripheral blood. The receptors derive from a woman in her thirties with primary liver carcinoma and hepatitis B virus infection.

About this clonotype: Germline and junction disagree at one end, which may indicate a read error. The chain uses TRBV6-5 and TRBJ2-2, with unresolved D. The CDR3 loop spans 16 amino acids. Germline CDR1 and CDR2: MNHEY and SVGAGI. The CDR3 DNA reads TGTGCCAGCAGTTGCGGCAGTTTCGCGAACACCGAGGAGCTGTTTTTT. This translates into CASSCGSFANTEELFF.

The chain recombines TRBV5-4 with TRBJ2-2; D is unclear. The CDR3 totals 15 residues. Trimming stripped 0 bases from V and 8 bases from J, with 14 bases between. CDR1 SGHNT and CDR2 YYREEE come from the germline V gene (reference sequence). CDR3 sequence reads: CASSLEGRVSGELFF. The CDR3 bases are TGTGCCAGCAGCTTGGAAGGTCGCGTATCAGGGGAGCTGTTTTTT.

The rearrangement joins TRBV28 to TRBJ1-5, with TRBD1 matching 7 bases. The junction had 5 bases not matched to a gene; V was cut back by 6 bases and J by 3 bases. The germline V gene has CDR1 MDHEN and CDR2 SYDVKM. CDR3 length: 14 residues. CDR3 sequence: CASRKTGNNQPQHF. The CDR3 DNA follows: TGTGCCAGCAGGAAGACAGGGAACAATCAGCCCCAGCATTTT.

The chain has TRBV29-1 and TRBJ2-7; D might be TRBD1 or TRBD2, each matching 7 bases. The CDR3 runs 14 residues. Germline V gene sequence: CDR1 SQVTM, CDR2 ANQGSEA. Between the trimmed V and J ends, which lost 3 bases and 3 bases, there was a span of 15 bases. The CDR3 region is CSVDRGGSFYEQYF. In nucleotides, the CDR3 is TGCAGCGTTGACAGGGGGGGATCCTTCTACGAGCAGTACTTC.

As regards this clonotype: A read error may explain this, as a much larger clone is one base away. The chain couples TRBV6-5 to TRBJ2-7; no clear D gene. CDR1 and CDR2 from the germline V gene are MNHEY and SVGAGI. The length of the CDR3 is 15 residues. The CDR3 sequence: CTSRLAQSTSYEQYF. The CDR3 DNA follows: TGTACCAGCAGACTTGCCCAGAGCACATCCTACGAGCAGTACTTC.

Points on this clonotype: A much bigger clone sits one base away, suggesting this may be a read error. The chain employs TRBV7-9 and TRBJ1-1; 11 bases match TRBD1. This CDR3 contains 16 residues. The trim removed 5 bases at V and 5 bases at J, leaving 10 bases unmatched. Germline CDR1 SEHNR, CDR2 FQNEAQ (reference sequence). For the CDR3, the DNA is TGTGCCAGCAGCCCGAGGGTGGGACAGGGGGGAACTGAAGCTTTCTTT. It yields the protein CASSPRVGQGGTEAFF.

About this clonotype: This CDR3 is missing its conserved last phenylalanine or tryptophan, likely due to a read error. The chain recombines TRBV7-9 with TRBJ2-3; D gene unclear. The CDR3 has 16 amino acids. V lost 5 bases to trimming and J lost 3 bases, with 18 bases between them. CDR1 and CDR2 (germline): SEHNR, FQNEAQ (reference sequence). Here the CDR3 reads CASSPTQRVETDTQYV. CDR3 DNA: TGTGCCAGCAGCCCTACCCAACGGGTGGAGACAGATACGCAGTATGTT.

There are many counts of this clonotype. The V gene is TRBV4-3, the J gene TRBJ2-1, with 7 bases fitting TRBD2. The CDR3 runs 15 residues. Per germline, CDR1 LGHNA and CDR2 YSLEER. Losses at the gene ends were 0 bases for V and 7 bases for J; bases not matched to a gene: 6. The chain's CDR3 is CASSQEGGSNNEQFF. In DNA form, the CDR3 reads TGCGCCAGCAGCCAAGAGGGCGGGAGTAATAATGAGCAGTTCTTC.

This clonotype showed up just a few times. CDR3 in DNA: TGTGCCTGGAGTAAAGGACCTCACGGGAAGACCCAGTACTTC. Amino acids: CAWSKGPHGKTQYF. The rearrangement uses TRBV30 and TRBJ2-5, with D tentatively TRBD2 (5 bases). This CDR3 is 14 amino acids long. CDR1 and CDR2 (germline): GTSNPN, SVGIG (reference sequence). V lost 2 bases, J lost 6 bases, and 16 bases lay in between.

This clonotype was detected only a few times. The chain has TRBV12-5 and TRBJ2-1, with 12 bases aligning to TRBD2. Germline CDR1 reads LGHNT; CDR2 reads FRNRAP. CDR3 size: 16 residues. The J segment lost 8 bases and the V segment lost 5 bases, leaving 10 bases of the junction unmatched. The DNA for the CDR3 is TGTGCTAGTGGTCCAACCCGACTAGCGGGAGAGGATGAGCAGTTCTTC. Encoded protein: CASGPTRLAGEDEQFF.

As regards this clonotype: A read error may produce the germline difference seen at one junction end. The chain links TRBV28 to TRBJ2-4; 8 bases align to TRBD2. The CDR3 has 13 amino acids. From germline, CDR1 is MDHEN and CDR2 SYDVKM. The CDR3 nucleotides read TGTGCCAGCAGGCGGGAGGATAAAAACATTCAGCACTTC. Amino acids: CASRREDKNIQHF.

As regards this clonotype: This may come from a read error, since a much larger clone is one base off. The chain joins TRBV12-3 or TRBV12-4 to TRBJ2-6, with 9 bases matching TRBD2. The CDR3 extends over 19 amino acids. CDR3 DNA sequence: TGTGCCAGCAGTGTTAGCGGGAGCATCCCTCTCTCTGGGGCCAACGCCCTGACTTTC. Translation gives CASSVSGSIPLSGANALTF.

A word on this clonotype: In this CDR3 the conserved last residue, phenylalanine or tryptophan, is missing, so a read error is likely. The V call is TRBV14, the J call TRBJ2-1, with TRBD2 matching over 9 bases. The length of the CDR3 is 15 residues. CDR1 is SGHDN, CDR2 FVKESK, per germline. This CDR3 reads CTSGSLAGPRNEQFS. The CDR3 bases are TGTACCAGTGGGTCCCTAGCGGGGCCTCGAAATGAGCAGTTCTCC.

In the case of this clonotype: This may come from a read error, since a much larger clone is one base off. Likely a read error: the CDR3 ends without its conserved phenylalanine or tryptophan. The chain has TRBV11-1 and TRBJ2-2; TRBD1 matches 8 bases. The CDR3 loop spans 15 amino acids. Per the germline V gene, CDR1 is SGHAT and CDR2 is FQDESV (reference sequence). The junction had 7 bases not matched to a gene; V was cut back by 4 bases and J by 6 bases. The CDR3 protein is CASSWRQGYAGELFL. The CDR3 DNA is TGTGCCAGCAGCTGGCGACAGGGGTACGCCGGGGAGCTGTTTCTT.

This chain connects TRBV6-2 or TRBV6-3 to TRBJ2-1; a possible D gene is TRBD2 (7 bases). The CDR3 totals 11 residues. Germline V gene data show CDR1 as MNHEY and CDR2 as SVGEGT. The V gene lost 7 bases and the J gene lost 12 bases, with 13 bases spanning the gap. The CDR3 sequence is CASKGGGGQFF. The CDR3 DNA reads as TGTGCCAGCAAGGGGGGGGGAGGGCAGTTCTTC.

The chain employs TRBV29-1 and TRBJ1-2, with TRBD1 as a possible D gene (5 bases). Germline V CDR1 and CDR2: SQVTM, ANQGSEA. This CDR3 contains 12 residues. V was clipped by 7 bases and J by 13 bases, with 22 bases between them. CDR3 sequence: CSAVPGRGSSTF. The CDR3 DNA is TGCAGCGCTGTCCCGGGACGGGGTTCTTCCACCTTC.